The rows below give T cell receptor beta chains drawn from one sample of a study of PD-L1 blockade in urothelial cancer. The method was immunoSEQ multiplex PCR; TCRdb's version includes in-frame clones alone and lacks a portion of them. The repertoire holds 70,000 to 100,000 clones, with 80% to 85% as singletons. Source: PBMCs, taken around atezolizumab (anti-PD-L1) treatment. The receptors were sampled from a man in his 60s with urothelial cancer. Each CDR3 is given with its conserved first and last residue. D genes are given only for firm matches. A row's size may be missing; if present it is once, few, many or a size class.

J gene: TRBJ2-1
D gene: -
V gene: TRBV7-2
clone size: -
CDR3 protein: CASSLVGHSNEQFF
CDR3 DNA: TGTGCCAGCAGCTTAGTCGGTCATTCCAATGAGCAGTTCTTC

J gene: TRBJ2-7
D gene: -
V gene: TRBV7-9
clone size: -
CDR3 protein: CASSLVQSTYEQYF
CDR3 DNA: TGTGCCAGCAGCTTAGTACAATCAACCTACGAGCAGTACTTC

J gene: TRBJ1-2
D gene: -
V gene: TRBV6-5
clone size: -
CDR3 protein: CASRALPWSYGYTF
CDR3 DNA: TGTGCCAGCAGGGCTTTACCTTGGAGTTATGGCTACACCTTC

J gene: TRBJ2-7
D gene: -
V gene: TRBV21-1
clone size: -
CDR3 protein: CASSKWVQGGSSYEQYF
CDR3 DNA: TGTGCCAGCAGCAAATGGGTCCAAGGCGGGAGCTCCTACGAGCAGTACTTC

J gene: TRBJ2-1
D gene: TRBD1
V gene: TRBV30
clone size: -
CDR3 protein: CAWSSGQGHNEQFF
CDR3 DNA: TGTGCCTGGAGTTCGGGACAGGGGCACAATGAGCAGTTCTTC

J gene: TRBJ2-7
D gene: -
V gene: TRBV7-8
clone size: few
CDR3 protein: CASTPSRVRPEQYF
CDR3 DNA: TGTGCCAGCACCCCGTCGAGGGTCCGGCCCGAGCAGTACTTC

J gene: TRBJ1-1
D gene: TRBD1
V gene: TRBV9
clone size: once
CDR3 protein: CASSAQGATATEAFF
CDR3 DNA: TGTGCCAGCAGCGCACAGGGGGCTACGGCCACTGAAGCTTTCTTT

J gene: TRBJ2-3
D gene: -
V gene: TRBV2
clone size: -
CDR3 protein: CASSEQVAFLHTDTQYF
CDR3 DNA: TGTGCCAGCAGTGAGCAGGTTGCGTTCCTTCACACAGATACGCAGTATTTT

J gene: TRBJ2-3
D gene: -
V gene: TRBV7-2
clone size: -
CDR3 protein: CASSLQAADTQYF
CDR3 DNA: TGTGCCAGCAGCTTGCAGGCAGCAGATACGCAGTATTTT

J gene: TRBJ2-7
D gene: -
V gene: TRBV6-6
clone size: few
CDR3 protein: CASRTGRGEQYF
CDR3 DNA: TGTGCCAGCAGGACAGGGCGGGGCGAGCAGTACTTC